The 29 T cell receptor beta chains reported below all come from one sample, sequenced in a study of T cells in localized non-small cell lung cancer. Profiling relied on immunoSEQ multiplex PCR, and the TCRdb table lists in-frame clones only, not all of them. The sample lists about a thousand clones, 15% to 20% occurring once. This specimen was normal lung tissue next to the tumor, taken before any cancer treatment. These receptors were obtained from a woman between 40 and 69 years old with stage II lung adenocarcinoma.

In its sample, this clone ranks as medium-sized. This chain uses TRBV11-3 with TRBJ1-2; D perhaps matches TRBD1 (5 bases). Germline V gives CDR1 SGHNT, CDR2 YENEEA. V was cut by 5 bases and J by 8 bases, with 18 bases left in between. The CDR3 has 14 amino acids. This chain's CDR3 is CASSAVPWGDGYTF. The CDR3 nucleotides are TGTGCCAGCAGCGCGGTCCCCTGGGGGGACGGCTACACCTTC.

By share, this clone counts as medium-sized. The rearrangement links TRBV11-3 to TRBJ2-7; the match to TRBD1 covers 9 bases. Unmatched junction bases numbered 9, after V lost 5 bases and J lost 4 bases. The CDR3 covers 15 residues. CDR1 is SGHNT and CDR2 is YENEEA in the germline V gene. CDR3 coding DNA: TGTGCCAGCAGCCCAACCGCGGGACAGGGATACGAGCAGTACTTC. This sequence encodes CASSPTAGQGYEQYF.

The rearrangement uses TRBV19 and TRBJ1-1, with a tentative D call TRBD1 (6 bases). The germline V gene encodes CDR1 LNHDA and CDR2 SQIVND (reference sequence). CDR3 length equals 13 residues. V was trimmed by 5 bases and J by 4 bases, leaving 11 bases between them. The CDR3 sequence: CASSWGGSTEAFF. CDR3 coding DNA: TGTGCCAGTAGTTGGGGGGGCAGCACTGAAGCTTTCTTT.

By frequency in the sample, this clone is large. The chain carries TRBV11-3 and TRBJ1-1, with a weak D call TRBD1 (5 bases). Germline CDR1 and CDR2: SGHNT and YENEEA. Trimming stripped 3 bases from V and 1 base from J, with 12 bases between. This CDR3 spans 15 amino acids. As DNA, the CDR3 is TGTGCCAGCAGCTTGGTAACGACAGCGAACACTGAAGCTTTCTTT. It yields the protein CASSLVTTANTEAFF.

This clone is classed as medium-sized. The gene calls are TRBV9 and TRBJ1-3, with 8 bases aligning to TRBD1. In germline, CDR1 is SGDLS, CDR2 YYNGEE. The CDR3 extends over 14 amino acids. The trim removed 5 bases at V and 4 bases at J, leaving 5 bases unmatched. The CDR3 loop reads CASSPRDRGNTIYF. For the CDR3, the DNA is TGTGCCAGCAGTCCGAGGGACAGGGGAAACACCATATATTTT.

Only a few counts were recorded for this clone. The CDR3 region is CASSEREGYTQYF. The CDR3 region has the DNA TGTGCCAGCAGTGAACGGGAGGGGTATACGCAGTATTTT. V is TRBV9 and J is TRBJ2-3; TRBD2 matches at 8 bases. The length of the CDR3 is 13 residues. Germline CDR1 SGDLS, CDR2 YYNGEE. Losses at the gene ends were 5 bases for V and 7 bases for J; bases not matched to a gene: 6.

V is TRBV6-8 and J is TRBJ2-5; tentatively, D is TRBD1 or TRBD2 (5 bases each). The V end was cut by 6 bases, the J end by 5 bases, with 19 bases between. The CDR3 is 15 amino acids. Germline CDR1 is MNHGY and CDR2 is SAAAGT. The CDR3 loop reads CASRSLGTFPETQYF. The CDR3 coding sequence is TGTGCCAGCAGGTCTCTCGGGACCTTTCCGGAGACCCAGTACTTC.

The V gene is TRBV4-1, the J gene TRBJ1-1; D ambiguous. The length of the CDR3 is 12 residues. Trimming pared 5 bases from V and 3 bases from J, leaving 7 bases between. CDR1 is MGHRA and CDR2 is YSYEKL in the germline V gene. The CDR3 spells CASSLVDTEAFF. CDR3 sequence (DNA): TGCGCCAGCAGCTTGGTAGACACTGAAGCTTTCTTT.

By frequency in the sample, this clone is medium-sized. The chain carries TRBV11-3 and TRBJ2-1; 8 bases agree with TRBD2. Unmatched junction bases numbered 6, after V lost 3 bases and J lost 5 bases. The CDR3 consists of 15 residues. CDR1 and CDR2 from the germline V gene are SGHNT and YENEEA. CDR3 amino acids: CASSLDSGTNNEQFF. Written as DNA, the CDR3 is TGTGCCAGCAGCTTGGATAGCGGGACCAACAATGAGCAGTTCTTC.

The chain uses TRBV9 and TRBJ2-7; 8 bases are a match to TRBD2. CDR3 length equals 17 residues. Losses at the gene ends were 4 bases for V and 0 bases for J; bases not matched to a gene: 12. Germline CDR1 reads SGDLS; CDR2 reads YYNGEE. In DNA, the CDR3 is TGTGCCAGCAGCCCCCGGCAGGGGCTAGCGGGCTCCTACGAGCAGTACTTC. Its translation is CASSPRQGLAGSYEQYF.

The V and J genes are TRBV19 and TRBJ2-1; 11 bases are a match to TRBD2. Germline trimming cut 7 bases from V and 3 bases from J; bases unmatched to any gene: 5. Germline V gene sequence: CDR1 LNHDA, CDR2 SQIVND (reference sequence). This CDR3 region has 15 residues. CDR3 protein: CASTGTSGDYNEQFF. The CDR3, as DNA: TGTGCCAGTACCGGGACTAGCGGAGACTACAATGAGCAGTTCTTC. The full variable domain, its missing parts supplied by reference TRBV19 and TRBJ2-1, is DGGITQSPKYLFRKEGQNVTLSCEQNLNHDAMYWYRQDPGQGLRLIYYSQIVNDFQKGDIAEGYSVSREKKESFPLTVTSAQKNPTAFYLCASTGTSGDYNEQFFGPGTRLTVL.

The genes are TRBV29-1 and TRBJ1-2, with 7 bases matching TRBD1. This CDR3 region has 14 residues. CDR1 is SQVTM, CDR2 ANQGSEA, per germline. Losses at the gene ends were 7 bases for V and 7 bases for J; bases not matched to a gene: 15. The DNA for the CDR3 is TGCAGCGGACTCCGGGCAGGGGGGCTAGGTGGCTACACCTTC. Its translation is CSGLRAGGLGGYTF.

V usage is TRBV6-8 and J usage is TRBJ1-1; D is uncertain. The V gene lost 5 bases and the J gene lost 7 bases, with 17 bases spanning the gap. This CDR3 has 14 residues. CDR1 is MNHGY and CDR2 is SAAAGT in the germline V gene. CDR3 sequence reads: CASSGLSRKGEAFF. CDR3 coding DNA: TGTGCCAGCAGTGGGTTGTCCAGGAAGGGTGAAGCTTTCTTT.

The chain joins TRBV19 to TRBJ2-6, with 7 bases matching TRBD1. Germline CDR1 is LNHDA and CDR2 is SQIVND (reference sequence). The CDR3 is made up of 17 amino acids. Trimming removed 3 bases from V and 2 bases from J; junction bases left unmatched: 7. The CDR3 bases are TGTGCCAGTAGTATTTTGACAGGGACCCCTGGGGCCAACGTCCTGACTTTC. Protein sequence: CASSILTGTPGANVLTF.

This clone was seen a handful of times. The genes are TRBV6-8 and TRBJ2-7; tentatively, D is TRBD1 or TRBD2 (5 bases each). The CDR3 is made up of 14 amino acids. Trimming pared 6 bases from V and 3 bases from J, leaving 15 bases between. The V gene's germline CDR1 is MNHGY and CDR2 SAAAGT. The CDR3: CASSPGTYSYEQYF. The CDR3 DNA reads TGTGCCAGCAGCCCCGGGACGTATAGCTACGAGCAGTACTTC.

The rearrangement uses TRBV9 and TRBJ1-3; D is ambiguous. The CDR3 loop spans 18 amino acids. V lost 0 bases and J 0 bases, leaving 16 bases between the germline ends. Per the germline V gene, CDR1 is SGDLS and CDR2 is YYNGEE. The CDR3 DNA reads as TGTGCCAGCAGCGTAGGGATCCCGGGCTACTCCTCTGGAAACACCATATATTTT. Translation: CASSVGIPGYSSGNTIYF.

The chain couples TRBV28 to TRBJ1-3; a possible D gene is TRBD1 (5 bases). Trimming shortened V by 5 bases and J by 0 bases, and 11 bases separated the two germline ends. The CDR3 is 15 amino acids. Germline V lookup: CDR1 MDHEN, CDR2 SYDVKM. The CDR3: CASSAGYDSGNTIYF. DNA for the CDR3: TGTGCCAGCAGTGCAGGGTACGACTCTGGAAACACCATATATTTT.

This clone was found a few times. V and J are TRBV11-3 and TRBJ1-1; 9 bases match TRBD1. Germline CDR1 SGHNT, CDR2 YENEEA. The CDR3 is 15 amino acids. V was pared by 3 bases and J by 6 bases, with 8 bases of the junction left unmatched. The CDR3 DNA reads TGTGCCAGCAGCTTGAGCACAGGGGGCGCTTCTGAAGCTTTCTTT. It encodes CASSLSTGGASEAFF. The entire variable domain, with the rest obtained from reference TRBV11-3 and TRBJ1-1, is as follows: EAGVVQSPRYKIIEKKQPVAFWCNPISGHNTLYWYLQNLGQGPELLIRYENEEAVDDSQLPKDRFSAERLKGVDSTLKIQPAELGDSAVYLCASSLSTGGASEAFFGQGTRLTVV.

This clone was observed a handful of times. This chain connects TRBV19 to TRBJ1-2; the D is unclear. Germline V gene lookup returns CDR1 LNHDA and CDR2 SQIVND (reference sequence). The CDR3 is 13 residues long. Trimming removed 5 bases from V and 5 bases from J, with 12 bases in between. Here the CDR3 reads CASSPPAPYGYTF. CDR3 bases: TGTGCCAGTAGTCCTCCTGCGCCTTATGGCTACACCTTC.

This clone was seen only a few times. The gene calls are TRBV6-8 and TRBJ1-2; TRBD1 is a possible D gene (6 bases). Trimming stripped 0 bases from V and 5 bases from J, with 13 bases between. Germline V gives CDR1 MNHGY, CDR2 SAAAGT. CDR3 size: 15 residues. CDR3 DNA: TGTGCCAGCAGTTACTCCAGATCAGGGGTTTATGGCTACACCTTC. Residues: CASSYSRSGVYGYTF.

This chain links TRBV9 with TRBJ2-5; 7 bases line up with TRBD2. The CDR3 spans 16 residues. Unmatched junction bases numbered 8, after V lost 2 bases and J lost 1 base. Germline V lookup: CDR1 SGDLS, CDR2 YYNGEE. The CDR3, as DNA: TGTGCCAGCAGCGTCACTAGCGTCGCAATCCAAGAGACCCAGTACTTC. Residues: CASSVTSVAIQETQYF.

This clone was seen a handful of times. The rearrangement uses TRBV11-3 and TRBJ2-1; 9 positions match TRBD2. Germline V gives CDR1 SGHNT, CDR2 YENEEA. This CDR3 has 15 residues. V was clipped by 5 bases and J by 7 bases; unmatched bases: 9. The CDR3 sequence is CASSQLGGGGNEQFF. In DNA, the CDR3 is TGTGCCAGCAGCCAACTTGGCGGGGGGGGTAATGAGCAGTTCTTC.

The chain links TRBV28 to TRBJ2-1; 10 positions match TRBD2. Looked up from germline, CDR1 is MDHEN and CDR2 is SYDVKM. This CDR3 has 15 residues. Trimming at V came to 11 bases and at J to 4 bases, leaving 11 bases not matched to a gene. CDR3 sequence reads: CASQAGGLRYNEQFF. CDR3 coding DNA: TGTGCCTCCCAAGCGGGAGGGCTGAGATACAATGAGCAGTTCTTC.

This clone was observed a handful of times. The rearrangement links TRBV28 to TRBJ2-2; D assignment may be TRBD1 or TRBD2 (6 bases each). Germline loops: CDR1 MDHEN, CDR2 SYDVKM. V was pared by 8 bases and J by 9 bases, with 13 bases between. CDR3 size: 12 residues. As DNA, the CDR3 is TGTGCCAGCGGCCAGGGGAGGAGGGAGCTGTTTTTT. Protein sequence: CASGQGRRELFF.

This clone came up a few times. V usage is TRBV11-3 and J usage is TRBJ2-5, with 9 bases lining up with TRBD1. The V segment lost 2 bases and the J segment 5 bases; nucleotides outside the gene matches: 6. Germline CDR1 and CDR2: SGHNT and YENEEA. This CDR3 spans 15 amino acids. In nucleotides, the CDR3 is TGTGCCAGCAGCTTATGGCGGACAGGGGAGGAGACCCAGTACTTC. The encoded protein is CASSLWRTGEETQYF.

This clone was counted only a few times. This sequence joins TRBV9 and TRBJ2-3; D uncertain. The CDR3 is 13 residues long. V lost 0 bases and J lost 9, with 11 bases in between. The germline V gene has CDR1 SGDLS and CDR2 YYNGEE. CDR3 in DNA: TGTGCCAGCAGCGTAGGTGGCGCAGTGACGCAGTATTTT. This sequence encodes CASSVGGAVTQYF.

The CDR3 sequence is CASSQGPGLNYNEQFF. The DNA of the CDR3 is TGTGCCAGCAGCCAGGGACCGGGACTTAACTACAATGAGCAGTTCTTC. The chain recombines TRBV11-3 with TRBJ2-1, with D tentatively TRBD2 (6 bases). The CDR3 is made up of 16 amino acids. Germline V CDR1 and CDR2: SGHNT, YENEEA. V was cut by 5 bases and J by 3 bases, with 17 bases left in between.

The CDR3 nucleotides read TGTGCCAGCAGCCGGGACAGGGATACCGGGGAGCTGTTTTTT. Encoded protein: CASSRDRDTGELFF. This chain joins TRBV16 and TRBJ2-2, with TRBD1 matching over 9 bases. Germline CDR1 KGHSY, CDR2 FQNENV. This CDR3 has 14 amino acids. J was trimmed by 5 bases and V by 4 bases; bases with no gene match: 2. The full variable domain, with the rest looked up from reference TRBV16 and TRBJ2-2, is GEEVAQTPKHLVRGEGQKAKLYCAPIKGHSYVFWYQQVLKNEFKFLISFQNENVFDETGMPKERFSAKCLPNSPCSLEIQATKLEDSAVYFCASSRDRDTGELFFGEGSRLTVL.

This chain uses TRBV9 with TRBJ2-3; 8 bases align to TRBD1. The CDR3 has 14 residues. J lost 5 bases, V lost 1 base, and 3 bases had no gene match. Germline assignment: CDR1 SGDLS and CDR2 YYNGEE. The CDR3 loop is CASSVQGAGDTQYF. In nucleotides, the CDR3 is TGTGCCAGCAGCGTACAGGGGGCGGGAGATACGCAGTATTTT.